Following are 9 T cell receptor beta chains from one sample sequenced in a study of blood T cell repertoires in COVID-19. Sequencing was performed with immunoSEQ multiplex PCR; in TCRdb, only in-frame clones are kept and a portion is missing. The profile shows about 250,000 clones, 85% to 90% of them singletons. The specimen sequenced was PBMCs or T cells enriched from blood (not recorded which). All receptors derive from a man aged 18 to 30 who had recovered from COVID-19.

The rearrangement joins TRBV12-3 or TRBV12-4 to TRBJ2-1, with D maybe TRBD2 (6 bases). Between the trimmed V and J ends, which lost 8 bases and 7 bases, there was a span of 9 bases. CDR3 length: 11 amino acids. The CDR3 DNA follows: TGTGCCAGCCCTGCGGGGAATGAGCAGTTCTTC. Translation gives CASPAGNEQFF.

The CDR3 region has the DNA TGTGCCAGCAGTGCTTACGGAGCCGAGCATTTT. Encoded protein: CASSAYGAEHF. V is TRBV2 and J is TRBJ1-5; D is undetermined. The CDR3 spans 11 residues. V was clipped by 4 bases and J by 14 bases, with 12 bases between them. Germline CDR1 SNHLY, CDR2 FYNNEI.

The chain joins TRBV19 to TRBJ2-6, with 10 bases matching TRBD1. V was clipped by 11 bases and J by 0 bases; unmatched bases: 13. The CDR3 consists of 18 residues. Germline-derived CDR1 and CDR2 are LNHDA and SQIVND (reference sequence). CDR3 region: CASRTGGVGSSGANVLTF. As DNA, the CDR3 is TGTGCCTCTCGGACAGGGGGGGTTGGAAGCTCTGGGGCCAACGTCCTGACTTTC.

The chain joins TRBV5-1 to TRBJ1-2; 8 bases align to TRBD1. V shed 0 bases, J shed 7 bases, and the junction held 8 bases outside the gene matches. Germline values: CDR1 SGHRS, CDR2 YFSETQ. This CDR3 is built from 15 residues. Here the CDR3 DNA reads TGCGCCAGCAGCTTGGCTGCAGGGGGCGTCGGTGGCTACACCTTC. As protein: CASSLAAGGVGGYTF.

This chain joins TRBV2 and TRBJ2-3; D might be TRBD2 (5 bases). The V gene lost 7 bases and the J gene lost 2 bases, with 13 bases spanning the gap. The CDR3 has 14 amino acids. CDR1 SNHLY and CDR2 FYNNEI come from the germline V gene. CDR3 coding DNA: TGTGCCAGCAAGATGCGAGCGGTCACAGATACGCAGTATTTT. This encodes CASKMRAVTDTQYF.

This rearrangement joins TRBV13 to TRBJ2-7, with TRBD2 as a possible D gene (6 bases). Germline V CDR1 and CDR2: PRHDT, FYEKMQ (reference sequence). The CDR3 length is 14 residues. V lost 2 bases and J lost 5, with 13 bases in between. CDR3 DNA: TGTGCCAGCAGCTTAATTACTAGCTACCACGAGCAGTACTTC. Its translation: CASSLITSYHEQYF.

This clone has just a few counts. The chain employs TRBV19 and TRBJ2-2; D might be TRBD1 (6 bases). V was clipped by 6 bases and J by 5 bases, with 10 bases between them. The length of the CDR3 is 13 residues. Germline assignment: CDR1 LNHDA and CDR2 SQIVND (reference sequence). The CDR3 sequence: CASSTQGTGELFF. The DNA for the CDR3 is TGTGCCAGTAGCACCCAGGGGACCGGGGAGCTGTTTTTT.

This chain links TRBV5-6 with TRBJ1-5; TRBD1 is a possible D gene (6 bases). The CDR3 spans 15 residues. The germline gives CDR1 SGHDT, CDR2 YYEEEE. The V end lost 2 bases, the J end lost 2 bases, and 11 bases lay between the germline ends. This chain's CDR3 is CASSFRGEGNQPQHF. The CDR3 DNA reads as TGTGCCAGCAGCTTCAGGGGCGAGGGCAATCAGCCCCAGCATTTT.

The CDR3 DNA reads as TGTGCCAGCAGCTTGCCACAGGCGACTAACTATGGCTACACCTTC. Protein: CASSLPQATNYGYTF. The V call is TRBV5-4, the J call TRBJ1-2; a possible D gene is TRBD1 (5 bases). Germline V CDR1 and CDR2: SGHNT, YYREEE (reference sequence). The CDR3 runs 15 residues. Trimming stripped 1 base from V and 0 bases from J, with 10 bases between.